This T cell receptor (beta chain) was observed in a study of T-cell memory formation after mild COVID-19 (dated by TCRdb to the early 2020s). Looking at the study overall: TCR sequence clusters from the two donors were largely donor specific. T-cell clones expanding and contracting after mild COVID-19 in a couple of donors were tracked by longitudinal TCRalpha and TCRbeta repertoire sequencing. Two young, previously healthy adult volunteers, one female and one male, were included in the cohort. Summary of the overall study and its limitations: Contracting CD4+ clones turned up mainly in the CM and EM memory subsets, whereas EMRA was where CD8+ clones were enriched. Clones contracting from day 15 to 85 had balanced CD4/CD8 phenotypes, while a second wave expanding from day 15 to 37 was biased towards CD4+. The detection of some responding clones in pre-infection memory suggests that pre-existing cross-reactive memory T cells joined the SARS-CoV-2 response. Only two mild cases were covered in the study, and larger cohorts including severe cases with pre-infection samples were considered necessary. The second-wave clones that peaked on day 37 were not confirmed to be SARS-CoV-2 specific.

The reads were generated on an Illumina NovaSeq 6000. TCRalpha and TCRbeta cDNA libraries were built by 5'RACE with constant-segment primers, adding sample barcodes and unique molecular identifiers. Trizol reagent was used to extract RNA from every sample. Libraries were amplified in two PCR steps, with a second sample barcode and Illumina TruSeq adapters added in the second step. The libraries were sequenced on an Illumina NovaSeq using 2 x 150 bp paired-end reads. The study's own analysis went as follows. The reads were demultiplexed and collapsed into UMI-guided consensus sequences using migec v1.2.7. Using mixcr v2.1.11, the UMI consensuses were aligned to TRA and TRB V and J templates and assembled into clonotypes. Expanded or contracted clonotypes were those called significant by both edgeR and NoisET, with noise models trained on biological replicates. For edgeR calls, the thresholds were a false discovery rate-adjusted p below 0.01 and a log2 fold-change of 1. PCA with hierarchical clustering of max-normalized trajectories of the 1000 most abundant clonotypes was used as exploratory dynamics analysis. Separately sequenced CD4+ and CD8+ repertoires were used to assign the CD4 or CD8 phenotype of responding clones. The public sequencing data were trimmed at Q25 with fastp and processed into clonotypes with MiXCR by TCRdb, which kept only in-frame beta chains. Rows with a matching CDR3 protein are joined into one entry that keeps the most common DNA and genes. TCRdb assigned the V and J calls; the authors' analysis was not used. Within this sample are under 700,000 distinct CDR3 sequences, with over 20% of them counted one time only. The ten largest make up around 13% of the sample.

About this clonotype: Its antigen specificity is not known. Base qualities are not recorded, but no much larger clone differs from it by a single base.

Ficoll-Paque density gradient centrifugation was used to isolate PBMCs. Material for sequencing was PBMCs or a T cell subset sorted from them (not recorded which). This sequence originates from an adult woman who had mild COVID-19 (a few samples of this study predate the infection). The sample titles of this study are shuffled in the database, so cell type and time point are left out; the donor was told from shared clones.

The CDR3 region: CASSRGEETQYF. The sequence in DNA is TGTGCCAGCAGCCGAGGGGAGGAGACCCAGTACTTC. Recombination linked TRBV12-3 or TRBV12-4 to TRBJ2-5; the D gene is perhaps TRBD1 or TRBD2, as each covers 5 bases. From the cysteine up to the phenylalanine, the CDR3 has a length of 12 residues. Left in the record is the CDR3 DNA by itself, 36 bases read in frame from the first base. The trim is 6 bases for V and 5 bases for J, with a gap of 10 bases between the germline ends.